In this sample, the clone carrying this TCR beta chain turned up once. Its antigen remains unidentified. The CDR3 length is 17 residues. Germline CDR1 reads SGHVT; CDR2 reads SQSDAQ. Trimming removed 4 bases from V and 3 bases from J; junction bases left unmatched: 7. The source of the sample is a study of T cell repertoires in cytomegalovirus infection. Study at large: In the study, CMV epitopes included recently identified HLA-C-restricted and well-studied HLA-B-restricted ones. Public TCR beta signatures marked donors with CMV infection and the matching HLA. Study-wide results and limits: People with CMV and the relevant HLA were identified by cumulative public TCR beta family frequency. The ex vivo response showed dominance by HLA-C-restricted CMV-specific TCR beta clonotypes.

TCRdb fed the reads into MiXCR, producing one record per CDR3 protein. The sample carries tens of thousands of distinct CDR3 sequences, around 43% recorded once. The sample consisted of CD8+ T cells from cultured PBMCs, taken from culture after CMV antigen stimulation. The sequence derives from a human donor in good health (CMV status not recorded). Some clones in this sample may be carry-over from other donors' samples. The V and J genes are TRBV7-4 and TRBJ2-7; 15 bases match TRBD2. The CDR3 coding sequence is TGTGCCAGCAGCTCGAGTAGGGGACTAGCGGGGGGCTACGAGCAGTACTTC. It codes for CASSSSRGLAGGYEQYF.